These 2 T cell receptor beta chains came from one sample sequenced in a study of blood T cell repertoires in COVID-19. Here immunoSEQ multiplex PCR was the method, and the copy in TCRdb shows in-frame clones only, minus some. In the table there are fewer than 150,000 clones, 80% to 90% of which are singletons. Sequencing was performed on peripheral blood. The receptors were sampled from a man between 65 and 80 years old who had recovered from COVID-19.

This rearrangement joins TRBV2 to TRBJ2-6; 7 bases are shared with TRBD2. Germline V gene data show CDR1 as SNHLY and CDR2 as FYNNEI. The junction had 10 bases not matched to a gene; V was cut back by 5 bases and J by 12 bases. The CDR3 extends over 14 amino acids. The CDR3: CASSPGTGGSVLTF. The CDR3 DNA reads as TGTGCCAGCAGTCCCGGGACGGGAGGTTCCGTCCTGACTTTC.

This chain uses TRBV6-2 or TRBV6-3 with TRBJ2-7, with 9 bases aligning to TRBD2. Germline-derived CDR1 and CDR2 are MNHEY and SVGEGT. With 6 bases clipped from V and 8 bases from J, the junction kept 11 bases outside the gene matches. The CDR3 sequence is 14 residues long. CDR3 loop: CASSPGGRGFKQYF. The CDR3 bases are TGTGCCAGCAGCCCAGGCGGGAGGGGATTTAAGCAGTACTTC.